This TCR beta chain was recorded in a study of identical twins. This clonotype was seen a few times. Antigen: not known. General observations from the study: Cross-sectional statistical analysis was relied on for the conclusions, without the same donors being followed. Monozygotic twin pairs showed more out-of-frame TCR alpha sharing than models estimated. Sharing of beta out-of-frame sequences by twins showed a weaker excess.

A universal primer site was incorporated via template switching, and the cDNA contained unique molecular identifiers. TCRdb reanalysed the 5' RACE reads using MiXCR and keeps one entry per CDR3 protein. The sample has 700,000 or so distinct CDR3 sequences; 8.5% to 9.5% are singletons. Separately, the same data were catalogued under a study of yellow fever vaccine responses in identical twins.

The receptor was isolated from a woman in her late teens or twenties in good health. Material for sequencing was PBMCs.

The CDR3 sequence is CASSIGSSGAGETQYF. The CDR3 DNA follows: TGTGCCAGCAGCATCGGCTCGTCAGGGGCGGGGGAGACCCAGTACTTC. The chain recombines TRBV7-2 with TRBJ2-5; D possibly matches TRBD1 or TRBD2 (6 bases each). Trimming took off 5 bases at V and 5 bases at J, with 21 bases between the two ends. Germline-derived CDR1 and CDR2 are SGHTA and FQGNSA. This CDR3 has 16 residues.